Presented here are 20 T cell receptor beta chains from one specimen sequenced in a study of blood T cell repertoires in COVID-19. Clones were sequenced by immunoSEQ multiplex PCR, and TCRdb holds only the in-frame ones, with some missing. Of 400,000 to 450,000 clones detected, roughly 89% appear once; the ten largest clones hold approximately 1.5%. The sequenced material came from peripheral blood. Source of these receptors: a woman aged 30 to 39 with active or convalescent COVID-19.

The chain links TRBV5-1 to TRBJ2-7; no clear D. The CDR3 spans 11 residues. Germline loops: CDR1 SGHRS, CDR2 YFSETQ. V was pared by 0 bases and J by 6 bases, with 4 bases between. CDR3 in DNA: TGCGCCAGCAGCTTGGAAGCCGAGCAGTACTTC. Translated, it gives CASSLEAEQYF.

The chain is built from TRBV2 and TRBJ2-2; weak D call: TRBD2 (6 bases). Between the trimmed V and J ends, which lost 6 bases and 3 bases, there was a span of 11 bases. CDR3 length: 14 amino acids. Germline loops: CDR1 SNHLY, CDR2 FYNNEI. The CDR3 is CASRGDSYTGELFF. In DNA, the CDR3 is TGTGCCAGCAGAGGGGACTCCTACACCGGGGAGCTGTTTTTT. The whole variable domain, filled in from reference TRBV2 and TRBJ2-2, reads EPEVTQTPSHQVTQMGQEVILRCVPISNHLYFYWYRQILGQKVEFLVSFYNNEISEKSEIFDDQFSVERPDGSNFTLKIRSTKLEDSAMYFCASRGDSYTGELFFGEGSRLTVL.

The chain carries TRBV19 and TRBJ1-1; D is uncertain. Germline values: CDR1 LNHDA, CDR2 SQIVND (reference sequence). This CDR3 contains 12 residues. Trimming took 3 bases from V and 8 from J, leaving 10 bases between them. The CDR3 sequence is CASSIDGGEAFF. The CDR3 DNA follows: TGTGCCAGTAGTATCGACGGAGGAGAAGCTTTCTTT.

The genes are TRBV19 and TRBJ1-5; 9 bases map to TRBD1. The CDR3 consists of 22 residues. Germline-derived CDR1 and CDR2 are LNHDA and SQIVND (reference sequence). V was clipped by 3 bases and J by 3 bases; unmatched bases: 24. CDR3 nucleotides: TGTGCCAGTAGTATGGCCCCAGGGCCGGGACAGGGCTTCCGAGGGTTCAATCAGCCCCAGCATTTT. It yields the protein CASSMAPGPGQGFRGFNQPQHF. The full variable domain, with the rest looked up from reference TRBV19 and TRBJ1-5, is DGGITQSPKYLFRKEGQNVTLSCEQNLNHDAMYWYRQDPGQGLRLIYYSQIVNDFQKGDIAEGYSVSREKKESFPLTVTSAQKNPTAFYLCASSMAPGPGQGFRGFNQPQHFGDGTRLSIL.

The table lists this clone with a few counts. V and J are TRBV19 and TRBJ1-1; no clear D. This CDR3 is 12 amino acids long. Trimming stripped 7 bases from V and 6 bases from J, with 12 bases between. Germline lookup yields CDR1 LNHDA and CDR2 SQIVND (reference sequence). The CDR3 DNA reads TGTGCCAGTACCCCGGGTACCCCTGAAGCTTTCTTT. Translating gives CASTPGTPEAFF.

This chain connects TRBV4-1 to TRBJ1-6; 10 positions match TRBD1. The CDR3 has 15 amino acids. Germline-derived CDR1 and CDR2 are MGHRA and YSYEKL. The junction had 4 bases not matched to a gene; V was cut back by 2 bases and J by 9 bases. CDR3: CASSQPGQGSSPLHF. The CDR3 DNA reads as TGCGCCAGCAGCCAACCGGGACAGGGGAGTTCACCCCTCCACTTT.

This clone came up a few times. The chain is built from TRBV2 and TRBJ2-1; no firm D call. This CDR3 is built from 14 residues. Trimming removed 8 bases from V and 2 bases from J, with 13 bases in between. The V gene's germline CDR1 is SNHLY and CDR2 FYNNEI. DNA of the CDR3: TGTGCCAGCGGTGGGCGGAGTGCCTACAATGAGCAGTTCTTC. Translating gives CASGGRSAYNEQFF.

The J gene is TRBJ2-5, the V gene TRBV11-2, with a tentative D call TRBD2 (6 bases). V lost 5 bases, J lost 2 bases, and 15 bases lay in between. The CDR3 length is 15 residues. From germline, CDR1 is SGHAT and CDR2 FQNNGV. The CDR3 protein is CASSPHPGEQETQYF. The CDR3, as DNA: TGTGCCAGCAGCCCTCACCCGGGGGAACAAGAGACCCAGTACTTC.

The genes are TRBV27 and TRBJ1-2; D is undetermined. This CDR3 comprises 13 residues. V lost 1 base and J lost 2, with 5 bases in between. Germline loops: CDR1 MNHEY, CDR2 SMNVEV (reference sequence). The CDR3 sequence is CASSLYENYGYTF. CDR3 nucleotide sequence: TGTGCCAGCAGTTTATACGAGAACTATGGCTACACCTTC.

CDR3 loop: CASSELDRGVNYGYTF. The CDR3 DNA reads TGTGCCAGCAGTGAATTGGACAGGGGGGTCAACTATGGCTACACCTTC. The chain combines TRBV2 with TRBJ1-2; 10 bases align to TRBD1. The CDR3 has 16 residues. Per germline, CDR1 SNHLY and CDR2 FYNNEI. The junction had 5 bases not matched to a gene; V was cut back by 2 bases and J by 2 bases.

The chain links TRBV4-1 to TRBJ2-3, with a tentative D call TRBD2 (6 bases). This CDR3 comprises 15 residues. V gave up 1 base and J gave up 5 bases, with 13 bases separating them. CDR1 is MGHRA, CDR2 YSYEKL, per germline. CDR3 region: CASSQVPGALDTQYF. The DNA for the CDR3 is TGCGCCAGCAGCCAAGTGCCGGGAGCCTTAGATACGCAGTATTTT.

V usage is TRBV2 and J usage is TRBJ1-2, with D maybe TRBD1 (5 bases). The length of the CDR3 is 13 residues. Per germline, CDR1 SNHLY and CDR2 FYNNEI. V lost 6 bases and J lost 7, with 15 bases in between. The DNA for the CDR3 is TGTGCCAGCAGGGGCAGGGATCAAGGTGGCTACACCTTC. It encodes CASRGRDQGGYTF.

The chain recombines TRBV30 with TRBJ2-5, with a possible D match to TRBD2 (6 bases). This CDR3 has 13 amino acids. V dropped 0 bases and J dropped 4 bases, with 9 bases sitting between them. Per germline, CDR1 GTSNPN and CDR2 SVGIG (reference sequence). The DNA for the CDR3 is TGTGCCTGGAGTGTACAGGAGGGAGAGACCCAGTACTTC. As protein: CAWSVQEGETQYF. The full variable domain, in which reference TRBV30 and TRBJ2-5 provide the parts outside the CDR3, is SQTIHQWPATLVQPVGSPLSLECTVEGTSNPNLYWYRQAAGRGLQLLFYSVGIGQISSEVPQNLSASRPQDRQFILSSKKLLLSDSGFYLCAWSVQEGETQYFGPGTRLLVL.

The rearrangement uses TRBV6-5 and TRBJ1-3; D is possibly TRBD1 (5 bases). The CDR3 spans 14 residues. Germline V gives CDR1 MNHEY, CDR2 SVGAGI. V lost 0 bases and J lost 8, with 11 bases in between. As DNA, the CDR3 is TGTGCCAGCAGTTACTCACCCAGGGCCGACACCATATATTTT. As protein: CASSYSPRADTIYF.

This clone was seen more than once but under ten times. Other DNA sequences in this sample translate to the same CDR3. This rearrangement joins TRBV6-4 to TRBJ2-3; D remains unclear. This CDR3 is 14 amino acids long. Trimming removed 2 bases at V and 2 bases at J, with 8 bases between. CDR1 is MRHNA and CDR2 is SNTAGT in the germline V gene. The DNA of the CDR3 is TGTGCCAGCAGTGACGGCGGTTCCACAGATACGCAGTATTTT. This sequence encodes CASSDGGSTDTQYF.

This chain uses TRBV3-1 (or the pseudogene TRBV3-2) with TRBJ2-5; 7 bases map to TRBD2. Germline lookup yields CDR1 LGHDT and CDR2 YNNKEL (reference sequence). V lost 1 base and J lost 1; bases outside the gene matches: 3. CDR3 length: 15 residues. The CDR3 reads CASSQAGTTQETQYF. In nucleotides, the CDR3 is TGTGCCAGCAGCCAAGCCGGGACTACCCAAGAGACCCAGTACTTC.

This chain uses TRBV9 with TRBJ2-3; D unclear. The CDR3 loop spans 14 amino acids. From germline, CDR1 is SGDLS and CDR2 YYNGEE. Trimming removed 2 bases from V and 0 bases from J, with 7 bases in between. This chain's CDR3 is CASSVRSSTDTQYF. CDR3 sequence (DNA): TGTGCCAGCAGCGTCCGGTCTAGCACAGATACGCAGTATTTT.

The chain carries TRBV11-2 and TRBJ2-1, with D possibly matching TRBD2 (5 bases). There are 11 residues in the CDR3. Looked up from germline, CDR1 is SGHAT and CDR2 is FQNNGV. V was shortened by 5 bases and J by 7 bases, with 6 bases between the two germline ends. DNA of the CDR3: TGTGCCAGCAGCCTAGCTAATGAGCAGTTCTTC. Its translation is CASSLANEQFF.

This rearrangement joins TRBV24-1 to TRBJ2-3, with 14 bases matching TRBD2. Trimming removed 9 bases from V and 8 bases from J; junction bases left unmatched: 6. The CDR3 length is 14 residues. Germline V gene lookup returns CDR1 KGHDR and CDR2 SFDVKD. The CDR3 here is CATSPGTSGGTQYF. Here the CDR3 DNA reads TGTGCCACCTCCCCTGGGACTAGCGGGGGTACGCAGTATTTT.

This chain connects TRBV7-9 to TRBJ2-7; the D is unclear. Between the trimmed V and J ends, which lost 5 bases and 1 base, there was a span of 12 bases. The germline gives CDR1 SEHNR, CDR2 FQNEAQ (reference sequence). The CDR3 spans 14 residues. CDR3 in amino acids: CASSPRLLSYEQYF. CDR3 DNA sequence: TGTGCCAGCAGCCCCAGACTCCTGTCCTACGAGCAGTACTTC.